The next 30 T cell receptor beta chains were all read from a single sample in a study of cytomegalovirus exposure and HLA in healthy donors. It was with 60 Vbeta and 13 Jbeta primers that the PCR ran. Libraries were prepared by immunoSEQ multiplex PCR; TCRdb keeps only in-frame clonotypes and omits some of them. The sample shows about 160,000 clones, about four fifths of them seen only once. Sequencing used PBMCs. These receptors all stem from a woman aged 30 to 39 in good health and CMV-seropositive.

This sequence joins TRBV11-1 and TRBJ1-1; D remains unclear. In germline, CDR1 is SGHAT, CDR2 FQDESV (reference sequence). Trimming took 1 base from V and 2 from J, leaving 8 bases between them. This CDR3 is 14 amino acids long. The DNA of the CDR3 is TGTGCCAGCAGCTTAGTGGCACCCAACACTGAAGCTTTCTTT. Protein product: CASSLVAPNTEAFF.

The chain employs TRBV5-1 and TRBJ1-6; D gene unclear. This CDR3 is built from 16 residues. Germline CDR1 SGHRS, CDR2 YFSETQ. V lost 2 bases and J 2 bases, leaving 11 bases between the germline ends. The CDR3 reads CASSLPGGTYNSPLHF. The CDR3, as DNA: TGCGCCAGCAGCTTACCAGGAGGTACCTATAATTCACCCCTCCACTTT.

J is TRBJ2-7 and V is TRBV6-6, with unresolved D. Germline V CDR1 and CDR2: MNHNY, SVGAGI (reference sequence). CDR3 size: 14 residues. V lost 2 bases, J lost 2 bases, and 10 bases lay in between. CDR3 nucleotide sequence: TGTGCCAGCAGTTACGGAGAGCGACCCTACGAGCAGTACTTC. Encoded protein: CASSYGERPYEQYF.

The J gene is TRBJ2-7, the V gene TRBV11-2; TRBD1 matches at 9 bases. Germline-derived CDR1 and CDR2 are SGHAT and FQNNGV. There are 15 residues in the CDR3. The trim removed 5 bases at V and 5 bases at J, leaving 10 bases unmatched. The CDR3 protein is CASSPSTGQGHEQYF. The CDR3 region has the DNA TGTGCCAGCAGCCCATCTACGGGACAGGGCCACGAGCAGTACTTC.

The chain links TRBV11-1 to TRBJ2-3; 9 bases match TRBD2. CDR3 length equals 17 residues. Germline trimming cut 2 bases from V and 4 bases from J; bases unmatched to any gene: 10. Germline V lookup: CDR1 SGHAT, CDR2 FQDESV (reference sequence). The CDR3 DNA is TGTGCCAGCAGCTTACGCCCGGGACTAGCTACCCCAGATACGCAGTATTTT. This sequence encodes CASSLRPGLATPDTQYF.

V is TRBV18 and J is TRBJ2-2, with D hard to call. Germline assignment: CDR1 KGHSH and CDR2 LQKENI. The CDR3 contains 12 residues. Trimming removed 4 bases from V and 7 bases from J, with 7 bases in between. As DNA, the CDR3 is TGTGCCAGCTCACGAGGTTACGGGGAGCTGTTTTTT. Translating it yields CASSRGYGELFF.

This rearrangement joins TRBV7-4 to TRBJ2-6; D possibly corresponds to TRBD2 (5 bases). CDR1 SGHVT and CDR2 SQSDAQ come from the germline V gene. V dropped 5 bases and J dropped 0 bases, with 20 bases sitting between them. The CDR3 sequence is 19 residues long. This chain's CDR3 is CASSPRPRLGSSGANVLTF. Here the CDR3 DNA reads TGTGCCAGCAGCCCCCGGCCGCGATTGGGGAGCTCTGGGGCCAACGTCCTGACTTTC.

The J gene is TRBJ2-7, the V gene TRBV11-2; possible D gene TRBD1, 5 bases. The CDR3 is 16 residues long. The germline V and J ends were trimmed by 0 bases and 4 bases, with 16 bases remaining between them. Germline assignment: CDR1 SGHAT and CDR2 FQNNGV. The CDR3 sequence is CASSLDRASPRYEQYF. The DNA for the CDR3 is TGTGCCAGCAGCTTAGACAGGGCTTCACCCCGATACGAGCAGTACTTC.

In this sample, this clone turned up a few times. The CDR3 loop is CASSDSSGNTGELFF. DNA of the CDR3: TGTGCCAGCAGTGACTCTAGCGGAAACACCGGGGAGCTGTTTTTT. This rearrangement joins TRBV6-4 to TRBJ2-2; the D gene is possibly TRBD2 (6 bases). V was trimmed by 0 bases and J by 2 bases, leaving 7 bases between them. In germline, CDR1 is MRHNA, CDR2 SNTAGT. The CDR3 runs 15 residues.

The CDR3 DNA sequence: TGTGCCAGCAGTGACTCCCCAGGGAGCAATCAGCCCCAGCATTTT. It translates to CASSDSPGSNQPQHF. V gene TRBV6-4 combines with J gene TRBJ1-5, with D perhaps matching TRBD1 (5 bases). This CDR3 is 15 amino acids long. Trimming shortened V by 0 bases and J by 1 base, and 7 bases separated the two germline ends. Germline-derived CDR1 and CDR2 are MRHNA and SNTAGT.

This chain connects TRBV7-8 to TRBJ1-6; D remains ambiguous. Trimming left V 4 bases short and J 8 bases short, with 3 bases between. The CDR3 spans 11 residues. Germline V gives CDR1 SGHVS, CDR2 FQNEAQ. CDR3 sequence (DNA): TGTGCCAGCAGCTCTTATTCACCCCTCCACTTT. Translating it yields CASSSYSPLHF.

This rearrangement joins TRBV9 to TRBJ1-6; D might be TRBD1 (5 bases). Trimming stripped 3 bases from V and 1 base from J, with 14 bases between. The CDR3 contains 17 residues. Germline CDR1 is SGDLS and CDR2 is YYNGEE. The CDR3, as DNA: TGTGCCAGCAGCGAAGGGGTGTTTAGGTCCTATAATTCACCCCTCCACTTT. Protein: CASSEGVFRSYNSPLHF.

The genes are TRBV7-2 and TRBJ1-2; D is perhaps TRBD1 (6 bases). The V and J ends lost 5 bases and 8 bases respectively, with 12 bases between them. The CDR3 has 12 residues. Germline assignment: CDR1 SGHTA and CDR2 FQGNSA. The DNA for the CDR3 is TGTGCCAGCAGCCCCCAGACAGGCGGCTACACCTTC. It encodes CASSPQTGGYTF.

This clone was seen a few times. The chain is built from TRBV5-6 and TRBJ2-7; TRBD1 matches at 9 bases. Germline trimming cut 4 bases from V and 6 bases from J; bases unmatched to any gene: 8. CDR3 length equals 14 residues. Per germline, CDR1 SGHDT and CDR2 YYEEEE. The CDR3 sequence: CASSIRDRVPEQYF. The CDR3 region has the DNA TGTGCCAGCAGCATCCGGGACAGGGTACCCGAGCAGTACTTC.

V gene TRBV4-2 combines with J gene TRBJ1-1; TRBD1 might be the D (6 bases). Germline V gene lookup returns CDR1 LGHNA and CDR2 YNFKEQ. The CDR3 is 16 amino acids. The V and J ends lost 3 bases and 2 bases respectively, with 16 bases between them. The CDR3 DNA is TGTGCCAGCAGCCATACCGCGGGGGCGGGCAACACTGAAGCTTTCTTT. Protein sequence: CASSHTAGAGNTEAFF.

J is TRBJ2-7 and V is TRBV6-5; TRBD1 might be the D (6 bases). V was trimmed by 6 bases and J by 5 bases, leaving 17 bases between them. Germline lookup yields CDR1 MNHEY and CDR2 SVGAGI. This CDR3 region has 14 residues. The CDR3 region has the DNA TGTGCCAGCAGCTTAGCCAGGGGTTTCCACGAGCAGTACTTC. This sequence encodes CASSLARGFHEQYF.

This chain links TRBV7-7 with TRBJ2-5; D may be TRBD2 (6 bases). The CDR3 covers 15 residues. V dropped 1 base and J dropped 4 bases, with 13 bases sitting between them. Germline lookup yields CDR1 SSHAT and CDR2 FNYEAQ (reference sequence). The CDR3 sequence: CASSLGWGGVETQYF. The CDR3 DNA sequence: TGTGCCAGCAGCTTAGGTTGGGGCGGGGTAGAGACCCAGTACTTC.

In this sample, this clone turned up once. The chain has TRBV9 and TRBJ2-2; D perhaps matches TRBD2 (6 bases). The CDR3 is 16 residues long. V was pared by 2 bases and J by 5 bases, with 16 bases between. Per the germline V gene, CDR1 is SGDLS and CDR2 is YYNGEE. The CDR3 here is CASSVEGRRGTGELFF. CDR3 nucleotide sequence: TGTGCCAGCAGCGTGGAGGGCCGTCGGGGGACCGGGGAGCTGTTTTTT. Using reference TRBV9 and TRBJ2-2 for the parts outside the CDR3, the full variable domain is DSGVTQTPKHLITATGQRVTLRCSPRSGDLSVYWYQQSLDQGLQFLIQYYNGEERAKGNILERFSAQQFPDLHSELNLSSLELGDSALYFCASSVEGRRGTGELFFGEGSRLTVL.

The chain uses TRBV29-1 and TRBJ2-2, with D tentatively TRBD1 (6 bases). Looked up from germline, CDR1 is SQVTM and CDR2 is ANQGSEA. The CDR3 spans 12 residues. Deletions cut 7 bases from V and 5 bases from J, with 11 bases between. This CDR3 is CSAAGVTGELFF. The CDR3 DNA is TGCAGCGCCGCAGGGGTAACCGGGGAGCTGTTTTTT.

The rearrangement joins TRBV6-1 to TRBJ2-1; D remains unclear. The ends were cut back, 4 bases at V and 2 bases at J, with 15 bases in the middle. In germline, CDR1 is MNHNS, CDR2 SASEGT. CDR3 length equals 16 residues. CDR3 sequence reads: CASSAFRGFTYNEQFF. DNA of the CDR3: TGTGCCAGCAGTGCCTTCCGCGGCTTTACCTACAATGAGCAGTTCTTC.

The gene calls are TRBV29-1 and TRBJ1-2; possibly TRBD1 for D (5 bases). CDR1 is SQVTM and CDR2 is ANQGSEA in the germline V gene. Trimming took 6 bases from V and 11 from J, leaving 19 bases between them. The CDR3 totals 12 residues. CDR3 sequence (DNA): TGCAGCGTCCGGGGGGGGAGGGAGCCGTACACCTTC. It translates to CSVRGGREPYTF.

The CDR3 loop is CASSKVGTANYGYTF. CDR3 coding DNA: TGTGCCAGCAGCAAAGTAGGGACAGCCAACTATGGCTACACCTTC. V usage is TRBV21-1 and J usage is TRBJ1-2; the DNA was not compared with TRBD1, the D call given in the table. TRBV21-1 is given as a pseudogene. CDR3 length: 15 amino acids.

This clone was seen more than once but under ten times. The chain carries TRBV18 and TRBJ1-1, with D perhaps TRBD1 (5 bases). This CDR3 comprises 16 residues. From germline, CDR1 is KGHSH and CDR2 LQKENI. V lost 4 bases and J lost 1, with 16 bases in between. Here the CDR3 DNA reads TGTGCCAGCTCACGTTACGTCCAGGGAGGGAACACTGAAGCTTTCTTT. This translates into CASSRYVQGGNTEAFF.

The gene calls are TRBV27 and TRBJ2-5; D is possibly TRBD1 (5 bases). Germline V gene lookup returns CDR1 MNHEY and CDR2 SMNVEV (reference sequence). The V end lost 3 bases, the J end lost 5 bases, and 10 bases lay between the germline ends. This CDR3 has 13 residues. The CDR3 DNA reads TGTGCCAGCAGTTTTGTTAAGGGGGAGACCCAGTACTTC. Protein sequence: CASSFVKGETQYF.

This clone appeared once. Distinct nucleotide sequences in the sample also encode this CDR3. This chain connects TRBV5-6 to TRBJ2-5; D not resolved. The CDR3 sequence is 11 residues long. Trimming pared 1 base from V and 5 bases from J, leaving 3 bases between. In germline, CDR1 is SGHDT, CDR2 YYEEEE. The CDR3 DNA follows: TGTGCCAGCAGCTTGCGTGAGACCCAGTACTTC. Translated: CASSLRETQYF.

The rearrangement uses TRBV30 and TRBJ2-7, with 8 bases identical to TRBD1. From germline, CDR1 is GTSNPN and CDR2 SVGIG (reference sequence). The CDR3 spans 12 residues. V lost 1 base to trimming and J lost 12 bases; unmatched junction nucleotides: 8. CDR3 region: CAWSDYRGTRYF. The CDR3 DNA reads TGTGCCTGGAGTGACTACAGGGGGACCCGGTACTTC.

This sequence joins TRBV7-3 and TRBJ2-1; 11 positions agree with TRBD2. Per the germline V gene, CDR1 is SGHTA and CDR2 is FQGTGA. The CDR3 is 15 amino acids. J gave up 4 bases and V 2 bases, and 1 base lay outside the gene matches. In nucleotides, the CDR3 is TGTGCCAGCAGCTTAGTAGCGGGGGGGTACAATGAGCAGTTCTTC. This gives the protein CASSLVAGGYNEQFF.

V usage is TRBV19 and J usage is TRBJ1-2, with D uncertain. From germline, CDR1 is LNHDA and CDR2 SQIVND (reference sequence). This CDR3 comprises 17 residues. Trimming stripped 5 bases from V and 4 bases from J, with 23 bases between. The CDR3 loop is CASSPLAPYREGYGYTF. The DNA for the CDR3 is TGTGCCAGTAGTCCCCTCGCTCCCTATCGCGAGGGCTATGGCTACACCTTC.

This clone was detected only a few times. The J gene is TRBJ2-7, the V gene TRBV28; 7 positions match TRBD1. CDR1 is MDHEN, CDR2 SYDVKM, per germline. The CDR3 totals 15 residues. With V trimmed by 2 bases and J by 2 bases, 6 bases remained unmatched. CDR3 DNA: TGTGCCAGCAGTTTAAATTTCCAGGGGGCCTACGAGCAGTACTTC. It yields the protein CASSLNFQGAYEQYF.

The rearrangement joins TRBV10-3 to TRBJ1-2; tentative D call: TRBD1 (5 bases). The germline CDR1 and CDR2 sequences are ENHRY and SYGVKD. This CDR3 is built from 14 residues. With 4 bases removed from V and 8 bases from J, the gap between germline ends came to 17 bases. CDR3 nucleotide sequence: TGTGCCATCAGTGGGGACCCCTACGCGGGAGGCTACACCTTC. It translates to CAISGDPYAGGYTF.